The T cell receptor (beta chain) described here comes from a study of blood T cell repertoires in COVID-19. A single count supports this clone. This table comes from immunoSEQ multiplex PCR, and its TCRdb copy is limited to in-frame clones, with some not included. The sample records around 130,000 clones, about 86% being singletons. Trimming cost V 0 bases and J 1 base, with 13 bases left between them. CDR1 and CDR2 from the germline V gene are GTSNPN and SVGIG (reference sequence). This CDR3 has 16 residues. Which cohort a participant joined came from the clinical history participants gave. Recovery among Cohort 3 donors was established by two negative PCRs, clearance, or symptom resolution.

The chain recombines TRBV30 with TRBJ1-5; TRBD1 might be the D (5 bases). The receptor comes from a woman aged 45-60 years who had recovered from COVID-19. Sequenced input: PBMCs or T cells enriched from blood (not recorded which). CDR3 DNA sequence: TGTGCCTGGAGTGTTGGACACCTCAGGAGCAATCAGCCCCAGCATTTT. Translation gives CAWSVGHLRSNQPQHF.